The T cell receptor (beta chain) under discussion was sequenced for a study of cytomegalovirus exposure and HLA in healthy donors. Primers included in the PCR were 60 Vbeta and 13 Jbeta primers. Assay: immunoSEQ multiplex PCR; the TCRdb copy retains only in-frame clones and omits some. The sample consists of 77,000 or so clones, over 70% of them appearing once. V was shortened by 1 base and J by 3 bases, with 9 bases between the two germline ends. Germline values: CDR1 ENHRY, CDR2 SYGVKD. This CDR3 contains 14 residues. What was sequenced was PBMCs. The J gene is TRBJ1-1, the V gene TRBV10-3, with unresolved D. The sequence was obtained from a woman between 35 and 50 years old in good health and CMV-seronegative. The CDR3 is CAISEFEGYTEAFF. The CDR3 DNA reads TGTGCCATCAGTGAGTTTGAGGGTTACACTGAAGCTTTCTTT.